The 7 T cell receptor beta chains given below trace back to one sample, sequenced in a study of T cell responses to AZD1222 COVID-19 vaccine. Assay: immunoSEQ multiplex PCR; the TCRdb copy retains only in-frame clones and omits some. The sample contains around 60,000 clones, 90% to 95% of which appear only once. This material consisted of peripheral blood, taken 28 days after the second dose of the MenACWY control vaccine. Receptors were obtained from an adult who received the MenACWY meningococcal vaccine as a control.

The chain combines TRBV9 with TRBJ2-7, with 8 positions matching TRBD1. This CDR3 comprises 13 residues. With V trimmed by 0 bases and J by 6 bases, 2 bases remained unmatched. Germline V lookup: CDR1 SGDLS, CDR2 YYNGEE. CDR3 in DNA: TGTGCCAGCAGCGTAGCTACAGGGGGCGAGCAGTACTTC. As protein: CASSVATGGEQYF.

The chain links TRBV5-6 to TRBJ2-1; 10 bases agree with TRBD2. The V gene's germline CDR1 is SGHDT and CDR2 YYEEEE. The CDR3 length is 15 residues. The junction had 7 bases not matched to a gene; V was cut back by 2 bases and J by 8 bases. CDR3 loop: CASSFSSGSFYEQFF. The CDR3 DNA reads as TGTGCCAGCAGCTTTTCTAGCGGGAGTTTCTATGAGCAGTTCTTC. Combining the CDR3 with reference TRBV5-6 and TRBJ2-1 gives the whole variable domain DAGVTQSPTHLIKTRGQQVTLRCSPKSGHDTVSWYQQALGQGPQFIFQYYEEEERQRGNFPDRFSGHQFPNYSSELNVNALLLGDSALYLCASSFSSGSFYEQFFGPGTRLTVL.

J is TRBJ2-5 and V is TRBV10-3; D remains ambiguous. V shed 3 bases and J shed 4 bases, with 6 bases lying between them. This CDR3 has 12 residues. Per germline, CDR1 ENHRY and CDR2 SYGVKD. The CDR3 spells CAISDIAETQYF. Here the CDR3 DNA reads TGTGCCATCAGTGATATAGCAGAGACCCAGTACTTC.

The chain employs TRBV6-2 or TRBV6-3 and TRBJ1-1; unclear D gene. The CDR3 has 13 amino acids. Germline V gene sequence: CDR1 MNHEY, CDR2 SVGEGT. V dropped 2 bases and J dropped 5 bases, with 9 bases sitting between them. In nucleotides, the CDR3 is TGTGCCAGCAGTTACGGTGTGAGAACTGAAGCTTTCTTT. Its translation: CASSYGVRTEAFF.

The rearrangement links TRBV30 to TRBJ1-1; perhaps TRBD1 as D (5 bases). The germline gives CDR1 GTSNPN, CDR2 SVGIG (reference sequence). Trimming stripped 8 bases from V and 4 bases from J, with 14 bases between. This CDR3 is built from 12 residues. CDR3 bases: TGTGCCGCCCCGGGGGGGTCCACTGAAGCTTTCTTT. This encodes CAAPGGSTEAFF.

The chain employs TRBV18 and TRBJ1-4, with 9 bases lining up with TRBD1. V lost 2 bases and J lost 8; bases outside the gene matches: 6. The CDR3 consists of 15 residues. Germline lookup yields CDR1 KGHSH and CDR2 LQKENI. Here the CDR3 reads CASSPARTGEEKLFF. Here the CDR3 DNA reads TGTGCCAGCTCACCAGCCCGGACAGGGGAAGAAAAACTGTTTTTT.

This clone was counted a single time. CDR3 amino acids: CATSRPRGAVQSPLHF. The CDR3 DNA is TGTGCCACCAGCAGGCCAAGGGGCGCGGTTCAATCACCCCTCCACTTT. The gene calls are TRBV15 and TRBJ1-6, with D possibly being TRBD1 (5 bases). CDR3 length: 16 amino acids. With 3 bases removed from V and 10 bases from J, the gap between germline ends came to 19 bases. The germline CDR1 and CDR2 sequences are LNHNV and YYDKDF (reference sequence).